These 9 T cell receptor beta chains came from one sample sequenced in a study of cytotoxic CD8 clonotypes in ibrutinib-treated CLL. TCRdb's copy holds only in-frame clones and misses some; the assay was immunoSEQ multiplex PCR. Here the sample spans tens of thousands of clones, approximately 45% being singletons. Sequencing used PBMCs, obtained before ibrutinib treatment. The receptor set was obtained from a human donor with chronic lymphocytic leukemia.

The gene calls are TRBV30 and TRBJ1-2, with D unresolved. This CDR3 region has 13 residues. Trimming shortened V by 2 bases and J by 5 bases, and 12 bases separated the two germline ends. Germline V gene data show CDR1 as GTSNPN and CDR2 as SVGIG (reference sequence). The CDR3 spells CAWSREPVYGYTF. Here the CDR3 DNA reads TGTGCCTGGAGTCGGGAGCCAGTGTATGGCTACACCTTC.

The V call is TRBV7-8, the J call TRBJ1-2, with no clear D. Germline V CDR1 and CDR2: SGHVS, FQNEAQ. Trimming took 5 bases from V and 5 from J, leaving 21 bases between them. CDR3 size: 16 residues. In nucleotides, the CDR3 is TGTGCCAGCAGCCCAGGAGGGCAATCCGCTCTATATGGCTACACCTTC. It specifies CASSPGGQSALYGYTF.

J is TRBJ2-5 and V is TRBV15; 7 bases are shared with TRBD1. This CDR3 is 13 amino acids long. Per germline, CDR1 LNHNV and CDR2 YYDKDF (reference sequence). The trim removed 3 bases at V and 9 bases at J, leaving 7 bases unmatched. The CDR3 DNA sequence: TGTGCCACCAGCAGCGACAGGGTACGGGCCCAGTACTTC. Its translation: CATSSDRVRAQYF.

In this sample, this clone turned up a few times. The CDR3: CASSIQGVGEQYF. CDR3 nucleotide sequence: TGTGCCAGTAGCATACAGGGGGTGGGCGAGCAGTACTTC. J is TRBJ2-7 and V is TRBV19, with 8 bases identical to TRBD1. There are 13 residues in the CDR3. Per germline, CDR1 LNHDA and CDR2 SQIVND (reference sequence). After removal of 6 bases from V and 6 bases from J, the junction contained 7 bases not matched to a gene.

The table lists this clone with a few counts. This chain joins TRBV25-1 and TRBJ2-2; no reliable D call. CDR3 length: 14 residues. Trimming stripped 4 bases from V and 1 base from J, with 7 bases between. The germline CDR1 and CDR2 sequences are MGHDK and SYGVNS. CDR3 nucleotide sequence: TGTGCCAGCAGTGGGGTGAAGAACACCGGGGAGCTGTTTTTT. It yields the protein CASSGVKNTGELFF.

The CDR3 nucleotides read TGCGCCAGCAGCTGGGGACAGGGGAACACTGAAGCTTTCTTT. Translated: CASSWGQGNTEAFF. The chain has TRBV5-1 and TRBJ1-1; TRBD1 aligns across 9 bases. The CDR3 is made up of 14 amino acids. Per germline, CDR1 SGHRS and CDR2 YFSETQ. V lost 3 bases and J lost 1; bases outside the gene matches: 1.

The CDR3 reads CATSPSGVYNSPLHF. The CDR3 DNA reads as TGTGCCACCAGTCCATCAGGGGTTTATAATTCACCCCTCCACTTT. This chain links TRBV15 with TRBJ1-6, with D possibly TRBD1 on 6 matching bases. Germline lookup yields CDR1 LNHNV and CDR2 YYDKDF (reference sequence). V lost 6 bases, J lost 4 bases, and 13 bases lay in between. The CDR3 covers 15 residues.

This sequence joins TRBV9 and TRBJ2-7; unclear D gene. Per germline, CDR1 SGDLS and CDR2 YYNGEE. V lost 0 bases and J 0 bases, leaving 13 bases between the germline ends. The CDR3 consists of 16 residues. The CDR3 coding sequence is TGTGCCAGCAGCGTAGATACGACGGCCAGCTCCTACGAGCAGTACTTC. Protein: CASSVDTTASSYEQYF.

This clone is medium-sized within its sample. The chain combines TRBV4-1 with TRBJ2-7, with D possibly matching TRBD1 (5 bases). CDR3 length: 16 amino acids. Germline V gene sequence: CDR1 MGHRA, CDR2 YSYEKL. V dropped 1 base and J dropped 2 bases, with 15 bases sitting between them. The DNA of the CDR3 is TGCGCCAGCAGCCAAGCCTCGGACACGTCGGCCTACGAGCAGTACTTC. This translates into CASSQASDTSAYEQYF.